These 26 T cell receptor beta chains were all obtained from the same sample, sequenced in a study of shared clonotypes between healthy human individuals. Assay used: immunoSEQ multiplex PCR; TCRdb lists only in-frame clones, some missing. The sample has around 1.6 million clones; approximately 98% are singletons. Input material: naive CD4+ T cells sorted from blood. Regarding subset: CD45RA+ positively selected. Receptors were obtained from a man younger than 40 in good health.

V gene TRBV2 combines with J gene TRBJ2-4; a weak D match, TRBD1 (6 bases). Per germline, CDR1 SNHLY and CDR2 FYNNEI. The CDR3 spans 13 residues. V lost 2 bases and J 10 bases, leaving 12 bases between the germline ends. CDR3 coding DNA: TGTGCCAGCAGTGAAATCGGGACACAAATTCAGTACTTC. Protein: CASSEIGTQIQYF.

The chain employs TRBV4-1 and TRBJ1-2; 7 positions match TRBD1. CDR3 length: 15 amino acids. Unmatched junction bases numbered 4, after V lost 1 base and J lost 2 bases. Germline V CDR1 and CDR2: MGHRA, YSYEKL. The CDR3 sequence is CASSQAWDSNYGYTF. The CDR3 coding sequence is TGCGCCAGCAGCCAAGCCTGGGACAGCAACTATGGCTACACCTTC.

This rearrangement joins TRBV25-1 to TRBJ2-7, with D uncertain. V lost 7 bases and J lost 2, with 12 bases in between. In germline, CDR1 is MGHDK, CDR2 SYGVNS. This CDR3 is built from 13 residues. CDR3 bases: TGTGCCAGCAAGTCAGCGTCAACCTACGAGCAGTACTTC. Translated: CASKSASTYEQYF.

The chain couples TRBV27 to TRBJ2-7, with 7 bases fitting TRBD1. V lost 2 bases to trimming and J lost 2 bases; unmatched junction nucleotides: 0. CDR1 MNHEY and CDR2 SMNVEV come from the germline V gene (reference sequence). This CDR3 is 13 amino acids long. CDR3 sequence reads: CASSLDRAYEQYF. The CDR3 bases are TGTGCCAGCAGTTTAGACAGGGCCTACGAGCAGTACTTC.

This chain connects TRBV19 to TRBJ2-1; 11 bases are shared with TRBD2. The CDR3 runs to 15 residues. Germline V gene data show CDR1 as LNHDA and CDR2 as SQIVND (reference sequence). Losses at the gene ends were 7 bases for V and 15 bases for J; bases not matched to a gene: 17. This CDR3 is CASNSGGVAGGPPFF. The CDR3, as DNA: TGTGCCAGTAATTCGGGTGGGGTAGCGGGAGGGCCACCGTTCTTC.

The chain combines TRBV20-1 with TRBJ2-1; D ambiguous. The germline CDR1 and CDR2 sequences are DFQATT and SNEGSKA (reference sequence). Trimming cost V 6 bases and J 8 bases, with 11 bases left between them. This CDR3 has 11 amino acids. The CDR3 sequence is CSAVELYEQFF. CDR3 DNA: TGCAGTGCAGTAGAGCTCTATGAGCAGTTCTTC.

The chain has TRBV6-1 and TRBJ2-7, with D possibly matching TRBD1 (5 bases). CDR1 and CDR2 from the germline V gene are MNHNS and SASEGT. Trimming shortened V by 3 bases and J by 4 bases, and 13 bases separated the two germline ends. The CDR3 totals 14 residues. The CDR3 spells CASSEQGSDYEQYF. DNA for the CDR3: TGTGCCAGCAGTGAGCAGGGTTCGGATTACGAGCAGTACTTC.

The chain employs TRBV5-1 and TRBJ1-2, with a weak D call TRBD1 (5 bases). The CDR3 spans 15 residues. The V end was cut by 4 bases, the J end by 4 bases, with 17 bases between. Germline CDR1 SGHRS, CDR2 YFSETQ. CDR3 loop: CASSPGPPGGYGYTF. The CDR3 DNA reads as TGCGCCAGCAGCCCGGGACCGCCGGGCGGCTATGGCTACACCTTC.

This rearrangement joins TRBV5-6 to TRBJ2-7; 13 bases fit TRBD2. This CDR3 has 18 amino acids. Trimming cost V 1 base and J 2 bases; bases outside gene matches: 9. The germline V gene encodes CDR1 SGHDT and CDR2 YYEEEE. The CDR3 region is CASSLRTSGSVGAYEQYF. The CDR3 bases are TGTGCCAGCAGCTTGCGGACTAGCGGGAGTGTGGGAGCCTACGAGCAGTACTTC. The full variable domain, rest sourced from reference TRBV5-6 and TRBJ2-7, is DAGVTQSPTHLIKTRGQQVTLRCSPKSGHDTVSWYQQALGQGPQFIFQYYEEEERQRGNFPDRFSGHQFPNYSSELNVNALLLGDSALYLCASSLRTSGSVGAYEQYFGPGTRLTVT.

The chain joins TRBV19 to TRBJ2-3, with 9 bases that match TRBD2. J was trimmed by 6 bases and V by 9 bases; bases with no gene match: 16. CDR3 size: 16 residues. Germline V lookup: CDR1 LNHDA, CDR2 SQIVND (reference sequence). The CDR3 DNA follows: TGTGCCAGCAGACCCCCCGGCGGGAGGGCCGTGGATACGCAGTATTTT. This codes for CASRPPGGRAVDTQYF.

The genes are TRBV5-1 and TRBJ2-1; 8 bases map to TRBD2. The CDR3 contains 16 residues. Unmatched junction bases numbered 14, after V lost 2 bases and J lost 10 bases. The germline V gene has CDR1 SGHRS and CDR2 YFSETQ. Written as DNA, the CDR3 is TGCGCCAGCAGCTTCTCGGGTAGCGGGATGGGGCAAGAGCAGTTCTTC. Its translation: CASSFSGSGMGQEQFF.

The rearrangement links TRBV7-2 to TRBJ2-7; D may correspond to TRBD1 or TRBD2 (5 bases each). The CDR3 spans 15 residues. V dropped 7 bases and J dropped 3 bases, with 19 bases sitting between them. Per germline, CDR1 SGHTA and CDR2 FQGNSA. The CDR3 nucleotides read TGTGCCAGCACTCTCGGGGCGGGCCGCCTCTACGAGCAGTACTTC. This translates into CASTLGAGRLYEQYF.

This CDR3 reads CASSAGLADTYEQYF. As DNA, the CDR3 is TGTGCCAGCAGCGCAGGACTAGCGGATACCTACGAGCAGTACTTC. The genes are TRBV9 and TRBJ2-7; 10 bases map to TRBD2. There are 15 residues in the CDR3. CDR1 is SGDLS, CDR2 YYNGEE, per germline. V lost 3 bases, J lost 2 bases, and 5 bases stayed unmatched.

This chain uses TRBV5-1 with TRBJ2-7, with D unclear. The CDR3 has 14 amino acids. Germline CDR1 SGHRS, CDR2 YFSETQ. V lost 0 bases, J lost 0 bases, and 7 bases lay in between. CDR3 coding DNA: TGCGCCAGCAGCTTGGACGTTCACTCCTACGAGCAGTACTTC. It translates to CASSLDVHSYEQYF.

The V and J genes are TRBV18 and TRBJ2-1; the D gene is possibly TRBD1 (5 bases). The V gene's germline CDR1 is KGHSH and CDR2 LQKENI. This CDR3 is built from 14 residues. The V end was cut by 4 bases, the J end by 9 bases, with 16 bases between. CDR3 in DNA: TGTGCCAGCTCACTACGACAGATCCCCGGTGAGCAGTTCTTC. This translates into CASSLRQIPGEQFF.

J is TRBJ2-7 and V is TRBV19; TRBD1 matches at 12 bases. The length of the CDR3 is 14 residues. The junction had 5 bases not matched to a gene; V was cut back by 6 bases and J by 5 bases. Germline V CDR1 and CDR2: LNHDA, SQIVND (reference sequence). CDR3: CASRTGTGGHEQYF. In DNA form, the CDR3 reads TGTGCCAGTAGAACCGGGACAGGGGGCCACGAGCAGTACTTC.

This chain's CDR3 is CASRHPGTGPREQYF. The DNA for the CDR3 is TGTGCCAGCAGACACCCCGGGACAGGGCCACGAGAGCAGTACTTC. J is TRBJ2-7 and V is TRBV6-5; 9 nucleotides agree with TRBD1. The CDR3 loop spans 15 amino acids. Trimming took 6 bases from V and 7 from J; bases not matched to a gene: 13. CDR1 is MNHEY, CDR2 SVGAGI, per germline.

This chain links TRBV19 with TRBJ2-7, with 12 bases that match TRBD2. In germline, CDR1 is LNHDA, CDR2 SQIVND (reference sequence). J gave up 4 bases and V 1 base, and 8 bases lay outside the gene matches. The CDR3 runs to 17 residues. CDR3 loop: CASSIAKSGLAGYEQYF. The CDR3 DNA follows: TGTGCCAGTAGTATAGCAAAGTCGGGACTAGCGGGTTACGAGCAGTACTTC.

This chain uses TRBV27 with TRBJ2-5, with unresolved D. The CDR3 runs to 13 residues. The V end was cut by 3 bases, the J end by 0 bases, with 5 bases between. CDR1 is MNHEY and CDR2 is SMNVEV in the germline V gene (reference sequence). CDR3 coding DNA: TGTGCCAGCAGTTTTAAGTACCAAGAGACCCAGTACTTC. This encodes CASSFKYQETQYF.

This chain uses TRBV4-1 with TRBJ2-1; 8 positions match TRBD2. With V trimmed by 2 bases and J by 2 bases, 8 bases remained unmatched. Per germline, CDR1 MGHRA and CDR2 YSYEKL. This CDR3 is 17 amino acids long. The CDR3, as DNA: TGCGCCAGCAGCCAATTACCTGGACTAGCACCCTACAATGAGCAGTTCTTC. This sequence encodes CASSQLPGLAPYNEQFF.

The chain combines TRBV28 with TRBJ1-1; D is undetermined. This CDR3 contains 13 residues. Germline assignment: CDR1 MDHEN and CDR2 SYDVKM. V lost 6 bases, J lost 3 bases, and 11 bases lay in between. CDR3 nucleotides: TGTGCCAGCAGCCAGACATTCGACACTGAAGCTTTCTTT. Translated, it gives CASSQTFDTEAFF.

This clone has a single count. CDR3 region: CASSLAGGVETYEQYF. DNA of the CDR3: TGTGCCAGCAGCTTGGCCGGAGGGGTGGAAACCTACGAGCAGTACTTC. The chain links TRBV5-6 to TRBJ2-7, with D possibly matching TRBD2 (6 bases). V lost 0 bases, J lost 2 bases, and 15 bases lay in between. Germline CDR1 SGHDT, CDR2 YYEEEE. The CDR3 totals 16 residues.

In the case of this clone: The missing conserved phenylalanine or tryptophan at the end of this CDR3 makes a read error likely. The DNA is omitted, as the CDR3 cannot be located on it reliably, and the CDR3 follows TCRdb's listing. The chain employs TRBV4-2 and TRBJ2-2; no check of the table's D call, TRBD2, against the DNA was made. The CDR3 is made up of 13 amino acids, end residues included. Germline CDR1 LGHNA, CDR2 YNFKEQ. CDR3 sequence reads: CASSQGMTSGNPV.

V usage is TRBV28 and J usage is TRBJ2-5; 9 bases align to TRBD2. V shed 8 bases and J 5 bases; nucleotides not matched to a gene: 15. The CDR3 extends over 16 amino acids. The germline CDR1 and CDR2 sequences are MDHEN and SYDVKM. CDR3 region: CASEKRGRAAGETQYF. The CDR3 region has the DNA TGTGCCAGCGAAAAACGCGGGAGGGCCGCGGGGGAGACCCAGTACTTC.

This clone was detected only once. V is TRBV11-2 and J is TRBJ2-3; 9 positions agree with TRBD1. The J segment lost 1 base and the V segment lost 5 bases, leaving 13 bases of the junction unmatched. This CDR3 spans 18 amino acids. Per the germline V gene, CDR1 is SGHAT and CDR2 is FQNNGV. This chain's CDR3 is CASSAGQGPSSRTDTQYF. CDR3 nucleotides: TGTGCCAGCAGCGCGGGACAGGGTCCTTCTTCGCGCACAGATACGCAGTATTTT.

The rearrangement uses TRBV10-2 and TRBJ2-5; D uncertain. The CDR3 has 14 residues. Trimming stripped 3 bases from V and 4 bases from J, with 12 bases between. CDR1 WSHSY and CDR2 SAAADI come from the germline V gene. CDR3: CASSEGGLGETQYF. The CDR3 DNA reads as TGCGCCAGCAGTGAAGGTGGGTTAGGAGAGACCCAGTACTTC.